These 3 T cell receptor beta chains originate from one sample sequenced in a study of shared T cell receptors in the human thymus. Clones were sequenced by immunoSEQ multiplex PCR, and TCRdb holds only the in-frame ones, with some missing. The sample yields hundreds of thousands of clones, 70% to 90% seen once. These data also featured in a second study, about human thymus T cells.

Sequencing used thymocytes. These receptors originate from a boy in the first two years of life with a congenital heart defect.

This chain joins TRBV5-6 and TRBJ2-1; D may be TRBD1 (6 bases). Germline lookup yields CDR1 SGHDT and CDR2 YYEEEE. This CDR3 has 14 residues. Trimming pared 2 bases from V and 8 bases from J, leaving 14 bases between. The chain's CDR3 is CASSFPTGTHEQFF. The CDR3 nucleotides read TGTGCCAGCAGCTTCCCAACCGGGACACATGAGCAGTTCTTC.

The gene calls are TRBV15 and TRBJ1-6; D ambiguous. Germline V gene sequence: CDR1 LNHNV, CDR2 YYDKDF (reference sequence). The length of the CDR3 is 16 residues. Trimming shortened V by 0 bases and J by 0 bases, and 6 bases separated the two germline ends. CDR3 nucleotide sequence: TGTGCCACCAGCAGAGAACCGGGCTCCTATAATTCACCCCTCCACTTT. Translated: CATSREPGSYNSPLHF.

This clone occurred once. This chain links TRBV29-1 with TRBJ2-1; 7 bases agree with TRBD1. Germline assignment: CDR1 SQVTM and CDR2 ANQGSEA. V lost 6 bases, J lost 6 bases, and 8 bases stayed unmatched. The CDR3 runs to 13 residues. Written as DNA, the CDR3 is TGCAGCGTCGGGACAGCGCCCGGCAATGAGCAGTTCTTC. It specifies CSVGTAPGNEQFF.